This T cell receptor beta chain is drawn from a study of blood T cell repertoires in COVID-19. The wider study: Sites in the United States, Italy and Spain provided acute and convalescent COVID-19 samples. From T cells, B-cell-depleted T cells, or PBMCs came the material, which was cDNA or gDNA.

This CDR3 is built from 15 residues. Germline V gene sequence: CDR1 LNHDA, CDR2 SQIVND (reference sequence). V shed 5 bases, J shed 7 bases, and the junction held 11 bases outside the gene matches. This clone was counted only a few times. Per the authors' pipeline: Amplified reference gene primers provided the basis for estimating nucleated cell counts. TCRdb keeps only in-frame clones here, not all; method: immunoSEQ multiplex PCR. D and trimming were read from the DNA, whereas the V and J calls and clone size are those reported in that table. The sample shows 270,000 or so clones, about 80% of them seen only once.

This TCR was sampled from a woman in her forties or fifties who had recovered from COVID-19. The sequencing sample was made of peripheral blood. The V gene is TRBV19, the J gene TRBJ1-2; the match to TRBD1 covers 9 bases. The DNA for the CDR3 is TGTGCCAGTAGTCGAAAGGGACAGGGATTAAGTGGCTACACCTTC. Its translation: CASSRKGQGLSGYTF.